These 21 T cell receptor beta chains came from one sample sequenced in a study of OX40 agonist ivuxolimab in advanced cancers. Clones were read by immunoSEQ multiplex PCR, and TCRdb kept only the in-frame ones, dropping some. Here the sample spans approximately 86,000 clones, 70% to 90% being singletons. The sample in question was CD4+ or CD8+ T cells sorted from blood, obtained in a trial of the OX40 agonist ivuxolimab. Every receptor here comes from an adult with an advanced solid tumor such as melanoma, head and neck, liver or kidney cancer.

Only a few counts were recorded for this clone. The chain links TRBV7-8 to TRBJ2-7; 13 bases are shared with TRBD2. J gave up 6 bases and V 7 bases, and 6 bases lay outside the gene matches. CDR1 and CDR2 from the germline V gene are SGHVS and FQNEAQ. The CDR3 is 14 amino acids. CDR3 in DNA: TGTGCCAGCACCTCCGGGACTAGCGGGACCGAGCAGTACTTC. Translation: CASTSGTSGTEQYF.

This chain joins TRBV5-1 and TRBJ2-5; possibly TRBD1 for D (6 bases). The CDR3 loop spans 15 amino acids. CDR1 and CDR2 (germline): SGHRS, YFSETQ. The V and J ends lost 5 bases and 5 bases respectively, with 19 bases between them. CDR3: CASSQTGLEGETQYF. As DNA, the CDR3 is TGCGCCAGCAGTCAAACAGGGCTAGAGGGGGAGACCCAGTACTTC.

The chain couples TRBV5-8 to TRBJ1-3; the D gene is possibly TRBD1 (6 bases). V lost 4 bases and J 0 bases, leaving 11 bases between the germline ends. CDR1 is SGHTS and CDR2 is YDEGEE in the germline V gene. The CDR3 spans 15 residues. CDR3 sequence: CASSPGQYSGNTIYF. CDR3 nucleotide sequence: TGTGCCAGCAGCCCAGGACAGTACTCTGGAAACACCATATATTTT.

DNA of the CDR3: TGTGCCAGCAGCGGACACTGGAGACAGGGTCGAACTTACACAGATACGCAGTATTTT. This codes for CASSGHWRQGRTYTDTQYF. The rearrangement links TRBV7-2 to TRBJ2-3, with 7 bases lining up with TRBD1. The germline V gene has CDR1 SGHTA and CDR2 FQGNSA. The CDR3 runs 19 residues. Unmatched junction bases numbered 19, after V lost 5 bases and J lost 2 bases.

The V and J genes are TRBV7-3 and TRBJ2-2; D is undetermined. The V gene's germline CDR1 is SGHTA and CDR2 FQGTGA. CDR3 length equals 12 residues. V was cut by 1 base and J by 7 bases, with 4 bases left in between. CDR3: CASSLRHGELFF. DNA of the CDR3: TGTGCCAGCAGCTTAAGACACGGGGAGCTGTTTTTT.

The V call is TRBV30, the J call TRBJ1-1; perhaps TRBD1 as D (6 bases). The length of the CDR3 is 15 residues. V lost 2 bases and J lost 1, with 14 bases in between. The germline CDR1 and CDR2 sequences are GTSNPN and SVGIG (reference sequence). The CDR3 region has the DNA TGTGCCTGGAGTCCTTTCGGGACACCGAACACTGAAGCTTTCTTT. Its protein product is CAWSPFGTPNTEAFF.

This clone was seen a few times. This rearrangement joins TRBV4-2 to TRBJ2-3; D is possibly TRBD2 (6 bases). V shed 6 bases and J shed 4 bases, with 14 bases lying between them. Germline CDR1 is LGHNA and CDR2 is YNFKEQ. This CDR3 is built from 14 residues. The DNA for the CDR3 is TGTGCCAGCAGACCCGGAGGGCCCGCAGATACGCAGTATTTT. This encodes CASRPGGPADTQYF.

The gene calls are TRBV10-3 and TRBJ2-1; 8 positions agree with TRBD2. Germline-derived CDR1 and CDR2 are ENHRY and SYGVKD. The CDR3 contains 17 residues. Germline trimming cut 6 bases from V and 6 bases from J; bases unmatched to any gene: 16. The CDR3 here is CAISPPRAGDTLNEQFF. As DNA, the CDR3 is TGTGCCATCAGCCCCCCGAGAGCGGGAGATACCCTCAATGAGCAGTTCTTC.

The DNA of the CDR3 is TGTGCCAGCAGCCAACAGGGGGGTCTTCCCCAAGAGACCCAGTACTTC. Translating it yields CASSQQGGLPQETQYF. This chain uses TRBV5-6 with TRBJ2-5, with 8 bases lining up with TRBD1. The CDR3 loop spans 16 amino acids. V was clipped by 4 bases and J by 1 base; unmatched bases: 9. CDR1 is SGHDT, CDR2 YYEEEE, per germline.

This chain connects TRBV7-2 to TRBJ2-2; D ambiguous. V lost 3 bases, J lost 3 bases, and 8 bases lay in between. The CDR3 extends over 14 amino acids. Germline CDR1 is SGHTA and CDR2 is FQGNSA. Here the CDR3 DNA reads TGTGCCAGCAGCTTTGACTGGTACACCGGGGAGCTGTTTTTT. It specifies CASSFDWYTGELFF.

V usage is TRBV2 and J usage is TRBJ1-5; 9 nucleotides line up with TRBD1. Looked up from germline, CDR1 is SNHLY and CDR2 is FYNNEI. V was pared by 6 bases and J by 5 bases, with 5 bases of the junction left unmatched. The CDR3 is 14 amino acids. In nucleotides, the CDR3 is TGTGCCAGCAGCCGGGACAGGGTCCATCAGCCCCAGCATTTT. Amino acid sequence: CASSRDRVHQPQHF.

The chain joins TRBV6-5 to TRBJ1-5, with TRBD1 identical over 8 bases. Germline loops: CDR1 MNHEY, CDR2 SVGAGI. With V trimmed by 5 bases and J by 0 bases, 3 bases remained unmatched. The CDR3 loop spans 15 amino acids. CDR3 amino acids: CASSRTGYSNQPQHF. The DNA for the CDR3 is TGTGCCAGCAGTCGGACAGGGTATAGCAATCAGCCCCAGCATTTT.

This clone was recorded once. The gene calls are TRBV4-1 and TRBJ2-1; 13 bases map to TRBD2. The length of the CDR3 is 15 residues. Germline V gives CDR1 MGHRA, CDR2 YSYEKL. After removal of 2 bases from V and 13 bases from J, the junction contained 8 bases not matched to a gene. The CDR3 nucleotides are TGCGCCAGCAGCCAATCACGGACTAGCGGGAGTTTACAGTTCTTC. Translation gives CASSQSRTSGSLQFF.

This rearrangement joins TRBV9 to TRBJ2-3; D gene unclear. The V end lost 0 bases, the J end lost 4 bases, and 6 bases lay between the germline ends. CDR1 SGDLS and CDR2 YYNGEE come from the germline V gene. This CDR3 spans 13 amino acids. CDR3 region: CASSVGSPDTQYF. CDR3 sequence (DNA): TGTGCCAGCAGCGTAGGATCGCCAGATACGCAGTATTTT.

The CDR3 region is CASSAPGTVNTEAFF. The CDR3 nucleotides read TGTGCCAGCAGCGCCCCGGGGACAGTAAACACTGAAGCTTTCTTT. The V and J genes are TRBV7-9 and TRBJ1-1; TRBD1 agrees at 7 bases. J lost 2 bases, V lost 5 bases, and 8 bases had no gene match. Germline CDR1 and CDR2: SEHNR and FQNEAQ (reference sequence). The CDR3 has 15 residues.

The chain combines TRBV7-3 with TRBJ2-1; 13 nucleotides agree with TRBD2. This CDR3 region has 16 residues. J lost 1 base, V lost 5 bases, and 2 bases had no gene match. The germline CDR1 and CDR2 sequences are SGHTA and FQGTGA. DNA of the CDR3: TGTGCCAGCAGCACTAGCGGGGGGGTTTCCTACAATGAGCAGTTCTTC. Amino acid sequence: CASSTSGGVSYNEQFF.

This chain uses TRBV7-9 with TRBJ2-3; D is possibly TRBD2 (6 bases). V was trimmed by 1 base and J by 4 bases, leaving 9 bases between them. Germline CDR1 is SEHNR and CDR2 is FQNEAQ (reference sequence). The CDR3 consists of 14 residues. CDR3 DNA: TGTGCCAGCAGCTTAGGACTAGGTCCAGATACGCAGTATTTT. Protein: CASSLGLGPDTQYF.

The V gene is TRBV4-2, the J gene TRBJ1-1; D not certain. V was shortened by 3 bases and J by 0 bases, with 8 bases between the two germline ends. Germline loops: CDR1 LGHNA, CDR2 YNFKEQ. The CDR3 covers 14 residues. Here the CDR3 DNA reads TGTGCCAGCAGCCACCCCGGAGTGAACACTGAAGCTTTCTTT. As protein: CASSHPGVNTEAFF.

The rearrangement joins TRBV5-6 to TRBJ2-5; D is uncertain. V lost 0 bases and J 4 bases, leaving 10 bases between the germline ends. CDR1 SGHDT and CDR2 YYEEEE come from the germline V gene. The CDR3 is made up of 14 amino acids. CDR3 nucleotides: TGTGCCAGCAGCTTGGCCTTGACGGGAGAGACCCAGTACTTC. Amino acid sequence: CASSLALTGETQYF.

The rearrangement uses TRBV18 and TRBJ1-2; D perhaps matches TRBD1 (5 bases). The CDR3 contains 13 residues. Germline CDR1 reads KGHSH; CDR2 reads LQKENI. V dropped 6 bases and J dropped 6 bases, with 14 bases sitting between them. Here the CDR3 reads CASSQGRMDGYTF. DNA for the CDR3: TGTGCCAGCTCCCAGGGTAGAATGGATGGCTACACCTTC. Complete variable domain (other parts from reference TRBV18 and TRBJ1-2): NAGVMQNPRHLVRRRGQEARLRCSPMKGHSHVYWYRQLPEEGLKFMVYLQKENIIDESGMPKERFSAEFPKEGPSILRIQQVVRGDSAAYFCASSQGRMDGYTFGSGTRLTVV.

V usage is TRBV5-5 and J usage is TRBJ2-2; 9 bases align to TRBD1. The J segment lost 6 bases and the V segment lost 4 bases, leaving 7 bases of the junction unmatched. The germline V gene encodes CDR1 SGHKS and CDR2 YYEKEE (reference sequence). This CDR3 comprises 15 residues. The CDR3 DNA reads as TGTGCCAGCAGCCTTGGGACAGGGACGGCCGGGGAGCTGTTTTTT. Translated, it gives CASSLGTGTAGELFF. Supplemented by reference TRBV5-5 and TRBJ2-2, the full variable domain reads DAGVTQSPTHLIKTRGQQVTLRCSPISGHKSVSWYQQVLGQGPQFIFQYYEKEERGRGNFPDRFSARQFPNYSSELNVNALLLGDSALYLCASSLGTGTAGELFFGEGSRLTVL.